The sequence of this T cell receptor beta chain was determined in a study of cytomegalovirus exposure and HLA in healthy donors. Study summary: Most genotyped donors, roughly 83% of about 400, had Caucasian-associated genetic ancestry.

Germline V gives CDR1 SGHRS, CDR2 YFSETQ. The CDR3 is 15 amino acids. V trimming: 0 bases; J trimming: 4 bases; junction bases outside the gene matches: 2. This PCR relied on a set of 60 Vbeta primers and 13 Jbeta primers. Assay used: immunoSEQ multiplex PCR; TCRdb lists only in-frame clones, some missing. This table holds more than 150,000 clones, around three quarters found once. This receptor was taken from a woman between 25 and 40 years old in good health and CMV-seronegative. The sequenced material came from PBMCs. The V and J genes are TRBV5-1 and TRBJ1-5; 9 bases match TRBD1. The CDR3 loop reads CASSLEGTGNQPQHF. The CDR3 DNA reads TGCGCCAGCAGCTTGGAAGGGACAGGGAATCAGCCCCAGCATTTT. Full variable domain (rest looked up from reference TRBV5-1 and TRBJ1-5): KAGVTQTPRYLIKTRGQQVTLSCSPISGHRSVSWYQQTPGQGLQFLFEYFSETQRNKGNFPGRFSGRQFSNSRSEMNVSTLELGDSALYLCASSLEGTGNQPQHFGDGTRLSIL.